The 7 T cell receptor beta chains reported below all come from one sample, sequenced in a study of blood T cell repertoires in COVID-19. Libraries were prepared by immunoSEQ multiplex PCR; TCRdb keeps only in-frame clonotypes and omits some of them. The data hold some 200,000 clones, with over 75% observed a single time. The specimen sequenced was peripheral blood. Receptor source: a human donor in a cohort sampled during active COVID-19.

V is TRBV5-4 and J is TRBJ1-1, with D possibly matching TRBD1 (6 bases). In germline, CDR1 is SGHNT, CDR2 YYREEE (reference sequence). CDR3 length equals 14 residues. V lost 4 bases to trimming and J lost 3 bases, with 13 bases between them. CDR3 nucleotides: TGTGCCAGCAGCCAGGGGCGGGGGGACACTGAAGCTTTCTTT. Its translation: CASSQGRGDTEAFF.

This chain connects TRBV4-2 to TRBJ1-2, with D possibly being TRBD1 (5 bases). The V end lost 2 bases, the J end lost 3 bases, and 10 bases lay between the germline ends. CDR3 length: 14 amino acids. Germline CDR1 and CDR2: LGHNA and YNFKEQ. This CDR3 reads CASSQYQGDYGYTF. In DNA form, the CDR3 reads TGTGCCAGCAGCCAATATCAGGGTGACTATGGCTACACCTTC.

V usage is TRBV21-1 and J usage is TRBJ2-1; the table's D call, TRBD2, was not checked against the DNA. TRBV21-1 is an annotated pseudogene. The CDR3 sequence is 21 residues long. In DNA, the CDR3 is TGTGCCAGCTACTACGAGGGTCCCCCCCAGGCCCCTTTAGCTTCCTACAATGAGCAGTTCTTC. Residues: CASYYEGPPQAPLASYNEQFF.

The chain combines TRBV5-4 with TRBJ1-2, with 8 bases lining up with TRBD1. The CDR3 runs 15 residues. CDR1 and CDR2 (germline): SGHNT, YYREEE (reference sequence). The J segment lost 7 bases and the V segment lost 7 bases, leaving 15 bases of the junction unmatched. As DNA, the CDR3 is TGTGCCAGCTCAGCTTCGTCGACAGGGGTTAGTGGCTACACCTTC. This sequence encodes CASSASSTGVSGYTF.

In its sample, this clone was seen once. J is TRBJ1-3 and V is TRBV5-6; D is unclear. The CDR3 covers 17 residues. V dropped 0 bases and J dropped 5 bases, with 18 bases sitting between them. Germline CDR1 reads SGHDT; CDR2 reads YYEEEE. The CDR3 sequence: CASSLGTPFSVRNTIYF. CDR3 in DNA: TGTGCCAGCAGCTTGGGTACGCCCTTTAGCGTCAGAAACACCATATATTTT.

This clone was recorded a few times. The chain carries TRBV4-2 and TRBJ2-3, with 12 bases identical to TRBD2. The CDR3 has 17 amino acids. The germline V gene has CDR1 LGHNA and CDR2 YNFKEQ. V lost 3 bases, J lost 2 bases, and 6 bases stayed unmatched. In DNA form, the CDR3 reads TGTGCCAGCAGCCACTCTAGCGGGGGGGCTCTCACAGATACGCAGTATTTT. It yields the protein CASSHSSGGALTDTQYF.

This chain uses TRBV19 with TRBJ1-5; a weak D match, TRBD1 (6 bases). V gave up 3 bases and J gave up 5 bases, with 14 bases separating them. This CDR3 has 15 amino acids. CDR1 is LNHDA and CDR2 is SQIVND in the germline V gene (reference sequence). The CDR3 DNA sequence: TGTGCCAGTAGTATTTCCACAGGGTATGATCAGCCCCAGCATTTT. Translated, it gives CASSISTGYDQPQHF. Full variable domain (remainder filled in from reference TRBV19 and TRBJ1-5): DGGITQSPKYLFRKEGQNVTLSCEQNLNHDAMYWYRQDPGQGLRLIYYSQIVNDFQKGDIAEGYSVSREKKESFPLTVTSAQKNPTAFYLCASSISTGYDQPQHFGDGTRLSIL.